The 29 T cell receptor beta chains reported below all come from one sample, sequenced in a study of cytomegalovirus exposure and HLA in healthy donors. The PCR made use of 60 Vbeta and 13 Jbeta primers. Measured with immunoSEQ multiplex PCR; TCRdb has only the in-frame clones, and not every one. The table includes 180,000 or so clones, about three quarters detected once. The sequenced sample consisted of PBMCs. These receptors originate from a man in his forties or fifties in good health and CMV-seropositive.

This clone was counted a single time. This chain links TRBV5-6 with TRBJ2-7; 11 nucleotides agree with TRBD1. Germline lookup yields CDR1 SGHDT and CDR2 YYEEEE. This CDR3 has 16 amino acids. With 0 bases clipped from V and 2 bases from J, the junction kept 4 bases outside the gene matches. The CDR3 DNA is TGTGCCAGCAGCTTGGGGACAGGGGGCGCTGCCTACGAGCAGTACTTC. This encodes CASSLGTGGAAYEQYF.

The V call is TRBV2, the J call TRBJ1-6, with a possible D match to TRBD1 (6 bases). The length of the CDR3 is 14 residues. Looked up from germline, CDR1 is SNHLY and CDR2 is FYNNEI. V was cut by 3 bases and J by 10 bases, with 13 bases left in between. The CDR3 loop reads CASSDQGMLSPLHF. The CDR3 bases are TGTGCCAGCAGTGACCAGGGGATGTTGTCACCCCTCCACTTT.

The V gene is TRBV7-9, the J gene TRBJ1-1; D perhaps matches TRBD1 (5 bases). Between the trimmed V and J ends, which lost 5 bases and 1 base, there was a span of 11 bases. This CDR3 is built from 14 residues. In germline, CDR1 is SEHNR, CDR2 FQNEAQ (reference sequence). The CDR3 DNA sequence: TGTGCCAGCAGCCCTGACAGACAGAACACTGAAGCTTTCTTT. Protein product: CASSPDRQNTEAFF. The full variable domain, completed using reference TRBV7-9 and TRBJ1-1, is DTGVSQNPRHKITKRGQNVTFRCDPISEHNRLYWYRQTLGQGPEFLTYFQNEAQLEKSRLLSDRFSAERPKGSFSTLEIQRTEQGDSAMYLCASSPDRQNTEAFFGQGTRLTVV.

The chain has TRBV4-1 and TRBJ2-4, with 15 bases matching TRBD2. Trimming cost V 7 bases and J 4 bases; bases outside gene matches: 8. CDR1 and CDR2 (germline): MGHRA, YSYEKL. The CDR3 has 17 residues. The CDR3 here is CASTHGLAGGQKNIQYF. CDR3 nucleotide sequence: TGCGCCAGCACCCACGGACTAGCGGGGGGGCAGAAAAACATTCAGTACTTC.

The rearrangement uses TRBV6-1 and TRBJ1-3; D is undetermined. Trimming cost V 0 bases and J 0 bases, with 12 bases left between them. The CDR3 covers 17 residues. CDR1 MNHNS and CDR2 SASEGT come from the germline V gene. In nucleotides, the CDR3 is TGTGCCAGCAGTGAAGCGCTAGAGCCTTCCTCTGGAAACACCATATATTTT. It specifies CASSEALEPSSGNTIYF.

The genes are TRBV7-9 and TRBJ1-2, with a weak D call TRBD1 (6 bases). CDR1 and CDR2 from the germline V gene are SEHNR and FQNEAQ (reference sequence). V was pared by 1 base and J by 0 bases, with 18 bases between. The CDR3 covers 18 residues. The CDR3 DNA reads as TGTGCCAGCAGCTTAGGCCCCACAGGGCCGAGGGCTAACTATGGCTACACCTTC. It translates to CASSLGPTGPRANYGYTF.

The chain uses TRBV19 and TRBJ1-1; D gene unclear. Germline V gene data show CDR1 as LNHDA and CDR2 as SQIVND (reference sequence). V lost 5 bases to trimming and J lost 3 bases, with 10 bases between them. This CDR3 region has 13 residues. DNA for the CDR3: TGTGCCAGTAGTTTCGACACCCACACTGAAGCTTTCTTT. It encodes CASSFDTHTEAFF.

This rearrangement joins TRBV7-2 to TRBJ1-1; 8 nucleotides agree with TRBD1. The J segment lost 5 bases and the V segment lost 1 base, leaving 15 bases of the junction unmatched. Per the germline V gene, CDR1 is SGHTA and CDR2 is FQGNSA. The CDR3 is 18 residues long. DNA of the CDR3: TGTGCCAGCAGCTTAGGTTTCGGACAGGGCCCATCGGGGACTGAAGCTTTCTTT. It yields the protein CASSLGFGQGPSGTEAFF. Full variable domain (missing parts from reference TRBV7-2 and TRBJ1-1): GAGVSQSPSNKVTEKGKDVELRCDPISGHTALYWYRQSLGQGLEFLIYFQGNSAPDKSGLPSDRFSAERTGGSVSTLTIQRTQQEDSAVYLCASSLGFGQGPSGTEAFFGQGTRLTVV.

This chain links TRBV7-6 with TRBJ2-1, with 9 bases matching TRBD2. This CDR3 is 16 amino acids long. From germline, CDR1 is SGHVS and CDR2 FNYEAQ. Unmatched junction bases numbered 3, after V lost 1 base and J lost 2 bases. CDR3 nucleotides: TGTGCCAGCAGCTTAGGAGAGCGGGGGGCCTACAATGAGCAGTTCTTC. Protein sequence: CASSLGERGAYNEQFF.

This chain joins TRBV4-2 and TRBJ2-1; perhaps TRBD2 as D (5 bases). Per the germline V gene, CDR1 is LGHNA and CDR2 is YNFKEQ. The CDR3 contains 17 residues. Trimming cost V 0 bases and J 3 bases, with 15 bases left between them. CDR3 loop: CASSQDLMRAVYNEQFF. The CDR3 coding sequence is TGTGCCAGCAGCCAAGATCTTATGCGGGCAGTCTACAATGAGCAGTTCTTC.

This clone was observed a single time. The V call is TRBV15, the J call TRBJ2-1; weak D call: TRBD1 (6 bases). This CDR3 has 15 residues. Germline V lookup: CDR1 LNHNV, CDR2 YYDKDF (reference sequence). Trimming stripped 3 bases from V and 9 bases from J, with 18 bases between. CDR3 coding DNA: TGTGCCACCAGCAGGTCGGTCCAGGGGTTAGTTGAGCAGTTCTTC. It encodes CATSRSVQGLVEQFF.

The chain combines TRBV19 with TRBJ1-2; 10 bases fit TRBD1. Germline lookup yields CDR1 LNHDA and CDR2 SQIVND (reference sequence). The CDR3 has 12 residues. V lost 5 bases to trimming and J lost 7 bases; unmatched junction nucleotides: 1. CDR3 sequence: CASSGTGAGYTF. The CDR3 nucleotides are TGTGCCAGTAGTGGGACAGGGGCTGGCTACACCTTC.

This clone was seen more than once but under ten times. This chain joins TRBV9 and TRBJ1-2; 8 nucleotides match TRBD1. The CDR3 is 15 amino acids. The germline gives CDR1 SGDLS, CDR2 YYNGEE. V lost 3 bases, J lost 8 bases, and 12 bases stayed unmatched. CDR3: CASSATGTGGGGYTF. Here the CDR3 DNA reads TGTGCCAGCAGCGCTACCGGGACAGGAGGCGGCGGCTACACCTTC.

V is TRBV5-1 and J is TRBJ2-3; 12 bases agree with TRBD2. CDR1 is SGHRS and CDR2 is YFSETQ in the germline V gene. The junction had 6 bases not matched to a gene; V was cut back by 0 bases and J by 4 bases. This CDR3 region has 17 residues. The CDR3 spells CASSLVVSSGGADTQYF. The CDR3 DNA is TGCGCCAGCAGCTTGGTCGTTTCTAGCGGGGGGGCAGATACGCAGTATTTT.

This clone was found once. The chain recombines TRBV28 with TRBJ1-5; D uncertain. Per the germline V gene, CDR1 is MDHEN and CDR2 is SYDVKM. V was shortened by 1 base and J by 4 bases, with 14 bases between the two germline ends. The CDR3 is 16 amino acids. The CDR3 region is CASSLSGGGSNQPQHF. DNA for the CDR3: TGTGCCAGCAGTTTATCGGGAGGAGGTAGTAATCAGCCCCAGCATTTT. Complete variable domain (other parts from reference TRBV28 and TRBJ1-5): DVKVTQSSRYLVKRTGEKVFLECVQDMDHENMFWYRQDPGLGLRLIYFSYDVKMKEKGDIPEGYSVSREKKERFSLILESASTNQTSMYLCASSLSGGGSNQPQHFGDGTRLSIL.

This clone appeared a single time. The chain recombines TRBV4-3 with TRBJ1-2; TRBD1 agrees at 7 bases. Germline values: CDR1 LGHNA, CDR2 YSLEER. The CDR3 loop spans 21 amino acids. V dropped 0 bases and J dropped 3; count of bases not matched to a gene: 22. The CDR3 protein is CASSQDGPARQGSDPYYGYTF. The DNA of the CDR3 is TGCGCCAGCAGCCAAGATGGCCCTGCCCGACAGGGAAGTGATCCTTACTATGGCTACACCTTC.

The chain combines TRBV19 with TRBJ1-5; 7 bases line up with TRBD1. This CDR3 comprises 15 residues. Losses at the gene ends were 5 bases for V and 9 bases for J; bases not matched to a gene: 13. Germline lookup yields CDR1 LNHDA and CDR2 SQIVND (reference sequence). In DNA, the CDR3 is TGTGCCAGTAGTCTGCCCCGGACAGGCGAAGTGCCCCAGCATTTT. Its translation is CASSLPRTGEVPQHF.

The V call is TRBV18, the J call TRBJ1-1, with D perhaps TRBD1 (6 bases). Germline lookup yields CDR1 KGHSH and CDR2 LQKENI. CDR3 length equals 15 residues. The V end was cut by 6 bases, the J end by 1 base, with 15 bases between. CDR3 in DNA: TGTGCCAGCTCCACACAGGGAGCAAAGAACACTGAAGCTTTCTTT. As protein: CASSTQGAKNTEAFF.

At least ten counts were recorded for this clone. The chain couples TRBV2 to TRBJ1-5, with 9 nucleotides matching TRBD1. Losses at the gene ends were 5 bases for V and 4 bases for J; bases not matched to a gene: 3. The CDR3 spans 14 residues. The germline V gene has CDR1 SNHLY and CDR2 FYNNEI. The CDR3 region is CASSPGTGNQPQHF. The CDR3 DNA reads TGTGCCAGCAGTCCCGGGACAGGGAATCAGCCCCAGCATTTT.

The chain has TRBV11-1 and TRBJ2-5; TRBD2 matches at 9 bases. The CDR3 length is 14 residues. Germline CDR1 reads SGHAT; CDR2 reads FQDESV (reference sequence). J gave up 5 bases and V 5 bases, and 6 bases lay outside the gene matches. CDR3 DNA: TGTGCCAGCAGCCAGGGGCTAGCGGGGGAGACCCAGTACTTC. Protein product: CASSQGLAGETQYF.

This chain uses TRBV6-1 with TRBJ2-7, with D possibly being TRBD2 (6 bases). The CDR3 is 14 amino acids. Germline V gene sequence: CDR1 MNHNS, CDR2 SASEGT. Trimming pared 8 bases from V and 6 bases from J, leaving 20 bases between. In nucleotides, the CDR3 is TGTGCCAGCCGAGCGCCTCTGGGGGGAGCCGAGCAGTACGTC. Protein: CASRAPLGGAEQYV.

The chain couples TRBV7-9 to TRBJ1-6, with 9 bases fitting TRBD1. V lost 3 bases to trimming and J lost 7 bases; unmatched junction nucleotides: 10. This CDR3 is 17 amino acids long. Per the germline V gene, CDR1 is SEHNR and CDR2 is FQNEAQ (reference sequence). CDR3 sequence (DNA): TGTGCCAGCAGCTTCGCCCCCGGACAGGGGAGAAATTCACCCCTCCACTTT. Encoded protein: CASSFAPGQGRNSPLHF. The variable domain in full, completed from reference TRBV7-9 and TRBJ1-6, reads DTGVSQNPRHKITKRGQNVTFRCDPISEHNRLYWYRQTLGQGPEFLTYFQNEAQLEKSRLLSDRFSAERPKGSFSTLEIQRTEQGDSAMYLCASSFAPGQGRNSPLHFGNGTRLTVT.

J is TRBJ1-5 and V is TRBV6-4; maybe TRBD1 (5 bases). The length of the CDR3 is 16 residues. Trimming took 4 bases from V and 0 from J, leaving 13 bases between them. The germline CDR1 and CDR2 sequences are MRHNA and SNTAGT. CDR3 protein: CASSVHRLISNQPQHF. CDR3 nucleotides: TGTGCCAGCAGTGTCCACAGGTTAATTAGCAATCAGCCCCAGCATTTT.

The chain couples TRBV19 to TRBJ2-1, with D tentatively TRBD2 (5 bases). The germline CDR1 and CDR2 sequences are LNHDA and SQIVND (reference sequence). The CDR3 spans 15 residues. With 3 bases removed from V and 2 bases from J, the gap between germline ends came to 11 bases. The CDR3, as DNA: TGTGCCAGTAGTATGGGGAGAGGAACCTACAATGAGCAGTTCTTC. Translated, it gives CASSMGRGTYNEQFF.

The chain combines TRBV5-5 with TRBJ1-5; D might be TRBD1 (6 bases). The CDR3 is made up of 16 amino acids. Deletions cut 4 bases from V and 2 bases from J, with 16 bases between. CDR1 SGHKS and CDR2 YYEKEE come from the germline V gene (reference sequence). The CDR3 loop is CASSMYRVLRNQPQHF. The CDR3 DNA sequence: TGTGCCAGCAGCATGTACAGGGTATTGCGCAATCAGCCCCAGCATTTT.

This chain uses TRBV7-9 with TRBJ1-1; D gene uncertain. Germline CDR1 is SEHNR and CDR2 is FQNEAQ (reference sequence). Trimming stripped 2 bases from V and 0 bases from J, with 7 bases between. The CDR3 has 14 amino acids. The CDR3 reads CASSLSRLNTEAFF. The CDR3 DNA reads TGTGCCAGCAGCTTATCCCGTTTGAACACTGAAGCTTTCTTT.

This chain joins TRBV11-3 and TRBJ2-2; possibly TRBD2 for D (5 bases). This CDR3 spans 13 amino acids. CDR1 and CDR2 (germline): SGHNT, YENEEA. Trimming removed 5 bases at V and 4 bases at J, with 8 bases between. Written as DNA, the CDR3 is TGTGCCAGCAGCGCCGGGGTCACCGGGGAGCTGTTTTTT. Translated, it gives CASSAGVTGELFF.

This clone is a singleton in its sample. The chain joins TRBV7-2 to TRBJ2-7; possible D gene TRBD2, 5 bases. CDR3 length: 13 residues. V lost 3 bases and J lost 3, with 9 bases in between. Germline V CDR1 and CDR2: SGHTA, FQGNSA. CDR3 sequence reads: CASSFFGNYEQYF. The CDR3 DNA reads as TGTGCCAGCAGCTTTTTCGGGAACTACGAGCAGTACTTC.

By proportion, this clone is medium-sized. The chain links TRBV6-5 to TRBJ2-7, with TRBD2 matching 9 bases. The J segment lost 2 bases and the V segment lost 4 bases, leaving 6 bases of the junction unmatched. This CDR3 has 15 amino acids. Germline V gene lookup returns CDR1 MNHEY and CDR2 SVGAGI. The CDR3 loop is CASSFASGVTYEQYF. CDR3 DNA sequence: TGTGCCAGCAGTTTTGCTAGCGGGGTTACCTACGAGCAGTACTTC.